The 5 T cell receptor beta chains in this list originate from one sample, sequenced in a study of glioma-infiltrating T cells. TCR alpha and beta CDR3 regions were amplified from RNA using iRepertoire nested multiplex PCR. TCRdb passed the multiplex PCR reads through MiXCR, listing each CDR3 protein once. The table has about 140,000 distinct CDR3 sequences, 39% seen once. Sequenced sample: glioma tissue, nonneoplastic brain tissue, or PBMCs (not recorded which). These receptor sequences come from a human donor with low-grade glioma or glioblastoma, undergoing nonglioma brain surgery, or in good health (not recorded which).

V and J are TRBV15 and TRBJ1-1; D remains ambiguous. V dropped 8 bases and J dropped 6 bases, with 16 bases sitting between them. Germline CDR1 and CDR2: LNHNV and YYDKDF (reference sequence). This CDR3 comprises 13 residues. The CDR3 nucleotides are TGTGCCACCGGCTATTGGGGAAGGGCTGAAGCTTTCTTT. Translating gives CATGYWGRAEAFF.

This clonotype was detected many times. The chain uses TRBV6-1 and TRBJ2-1; 8 nucleotides agree with TRBD2. J gave up 4 bases and V 4 bases, and 6 bases lay outside the gene matches. The CDR3 has 15 residues. CDR1 and CDR2 from the germline V gene are MNHNS and SASEGT. For the CDR3, the DNA is TGTGCCAGCAGTGGAACTAGCGGCAATTACAATGAGCAGTTCTTC. This translates into CASSGTSGNYNEQFF.

The rearrangement links TRBV7-2 to TRBJ2-3, with D unresolved. Germline V gene sequence: CDR1 SGHTA, CDR2 FQGNSA. Trimming pared 3 bases from V and 3 bases from J, leaving 7 bases between. The CDR3 runs 13 residues. CDR3 bases: TGTGCCAGCAGCTTTACCGGGACAGATACGCAGTATTTT. It specifies CASSFTGTDTQYF.

Note on this clonotype: It is likely a read error, because the conserved phenylalanine at the end of the CDR3 is missing. The J gene is TRBJ1-4, the V gene TRBV28; D not resolved. Germline assignment: CDR1 MDHEN and CDR2 SYDVKM. The CDR3 contains 13 residues. Trimming stripped 2 bases from V and 2 bases from J, with 3 bases between. The CDR3 protein is CASSLGTNEKLFL. The CDR3 DNA sequence: TGTGCCAGCAGTTTAGGCACTAATGAAAAACTGTTTCTT.

This clonotype has more than one count but fewer than ten. V and J are TRBV27 and TRBJ1-3; possibly TRBD1 for D (5 bases). Between the trimmed V and J ends, which lost 0 bases and 4 bases, there was a span of 7 bases. The CDR3 runs 14 residues. The germline gives CDR1 MNHEY, CDR2 SMNVEV (reference sequence). The CDR3 region is CASSLSGVGNTIYF. The CDR3 region has the DNA TGTGCCAGCAGTTTATCAGGGGTAGGAAACACCATATATTTT.